This T cell receptor beta chain was retrieved from a study of Ad26.COV2.S vaccination and SARS-CoV-2 variants. Repertoires were generated with immunoSEQ multiplex PCR, while TCRdb's copy carries only in-frame clones and drops some. Of about 350,000 clones listed, less than 90% were seen once; the top ten hold 6.4%. Treatment indicated: about 20 received Ad26.COV2.S at low or high dose, single or two shots; roughly 5 received placebo; per-sample allocation not given. Sample collection was performed on day 63 after the first vaccine or placebo injection. In this sample, this clone turned up once. The sample consisted of peripheral blood, taken in a trial of Ad26.COV2.S vaccine versus placebo. The sequence derives from a person aged 18-65 years who received the Ad26.COV2.S COVID-19 vaccine or a placebo.

Written as DNA, the CDR3 is TGTGCCAGCAGCTTCTTATCAGGGGGAGCCACTGAAGCTTTCTTT. Translation: CASSFLSGGATEAFF. This chain links TRBV7-9 with TRBJ1-1; 7 positions match TRBD1. CDR3 length: 15 residues. Germline CDR1 is SEHNR and CDR2 is FQNEAQ (reference sequence). V lost 3 bases, J lost 4 bases, and 8 bases stayed unmatched.